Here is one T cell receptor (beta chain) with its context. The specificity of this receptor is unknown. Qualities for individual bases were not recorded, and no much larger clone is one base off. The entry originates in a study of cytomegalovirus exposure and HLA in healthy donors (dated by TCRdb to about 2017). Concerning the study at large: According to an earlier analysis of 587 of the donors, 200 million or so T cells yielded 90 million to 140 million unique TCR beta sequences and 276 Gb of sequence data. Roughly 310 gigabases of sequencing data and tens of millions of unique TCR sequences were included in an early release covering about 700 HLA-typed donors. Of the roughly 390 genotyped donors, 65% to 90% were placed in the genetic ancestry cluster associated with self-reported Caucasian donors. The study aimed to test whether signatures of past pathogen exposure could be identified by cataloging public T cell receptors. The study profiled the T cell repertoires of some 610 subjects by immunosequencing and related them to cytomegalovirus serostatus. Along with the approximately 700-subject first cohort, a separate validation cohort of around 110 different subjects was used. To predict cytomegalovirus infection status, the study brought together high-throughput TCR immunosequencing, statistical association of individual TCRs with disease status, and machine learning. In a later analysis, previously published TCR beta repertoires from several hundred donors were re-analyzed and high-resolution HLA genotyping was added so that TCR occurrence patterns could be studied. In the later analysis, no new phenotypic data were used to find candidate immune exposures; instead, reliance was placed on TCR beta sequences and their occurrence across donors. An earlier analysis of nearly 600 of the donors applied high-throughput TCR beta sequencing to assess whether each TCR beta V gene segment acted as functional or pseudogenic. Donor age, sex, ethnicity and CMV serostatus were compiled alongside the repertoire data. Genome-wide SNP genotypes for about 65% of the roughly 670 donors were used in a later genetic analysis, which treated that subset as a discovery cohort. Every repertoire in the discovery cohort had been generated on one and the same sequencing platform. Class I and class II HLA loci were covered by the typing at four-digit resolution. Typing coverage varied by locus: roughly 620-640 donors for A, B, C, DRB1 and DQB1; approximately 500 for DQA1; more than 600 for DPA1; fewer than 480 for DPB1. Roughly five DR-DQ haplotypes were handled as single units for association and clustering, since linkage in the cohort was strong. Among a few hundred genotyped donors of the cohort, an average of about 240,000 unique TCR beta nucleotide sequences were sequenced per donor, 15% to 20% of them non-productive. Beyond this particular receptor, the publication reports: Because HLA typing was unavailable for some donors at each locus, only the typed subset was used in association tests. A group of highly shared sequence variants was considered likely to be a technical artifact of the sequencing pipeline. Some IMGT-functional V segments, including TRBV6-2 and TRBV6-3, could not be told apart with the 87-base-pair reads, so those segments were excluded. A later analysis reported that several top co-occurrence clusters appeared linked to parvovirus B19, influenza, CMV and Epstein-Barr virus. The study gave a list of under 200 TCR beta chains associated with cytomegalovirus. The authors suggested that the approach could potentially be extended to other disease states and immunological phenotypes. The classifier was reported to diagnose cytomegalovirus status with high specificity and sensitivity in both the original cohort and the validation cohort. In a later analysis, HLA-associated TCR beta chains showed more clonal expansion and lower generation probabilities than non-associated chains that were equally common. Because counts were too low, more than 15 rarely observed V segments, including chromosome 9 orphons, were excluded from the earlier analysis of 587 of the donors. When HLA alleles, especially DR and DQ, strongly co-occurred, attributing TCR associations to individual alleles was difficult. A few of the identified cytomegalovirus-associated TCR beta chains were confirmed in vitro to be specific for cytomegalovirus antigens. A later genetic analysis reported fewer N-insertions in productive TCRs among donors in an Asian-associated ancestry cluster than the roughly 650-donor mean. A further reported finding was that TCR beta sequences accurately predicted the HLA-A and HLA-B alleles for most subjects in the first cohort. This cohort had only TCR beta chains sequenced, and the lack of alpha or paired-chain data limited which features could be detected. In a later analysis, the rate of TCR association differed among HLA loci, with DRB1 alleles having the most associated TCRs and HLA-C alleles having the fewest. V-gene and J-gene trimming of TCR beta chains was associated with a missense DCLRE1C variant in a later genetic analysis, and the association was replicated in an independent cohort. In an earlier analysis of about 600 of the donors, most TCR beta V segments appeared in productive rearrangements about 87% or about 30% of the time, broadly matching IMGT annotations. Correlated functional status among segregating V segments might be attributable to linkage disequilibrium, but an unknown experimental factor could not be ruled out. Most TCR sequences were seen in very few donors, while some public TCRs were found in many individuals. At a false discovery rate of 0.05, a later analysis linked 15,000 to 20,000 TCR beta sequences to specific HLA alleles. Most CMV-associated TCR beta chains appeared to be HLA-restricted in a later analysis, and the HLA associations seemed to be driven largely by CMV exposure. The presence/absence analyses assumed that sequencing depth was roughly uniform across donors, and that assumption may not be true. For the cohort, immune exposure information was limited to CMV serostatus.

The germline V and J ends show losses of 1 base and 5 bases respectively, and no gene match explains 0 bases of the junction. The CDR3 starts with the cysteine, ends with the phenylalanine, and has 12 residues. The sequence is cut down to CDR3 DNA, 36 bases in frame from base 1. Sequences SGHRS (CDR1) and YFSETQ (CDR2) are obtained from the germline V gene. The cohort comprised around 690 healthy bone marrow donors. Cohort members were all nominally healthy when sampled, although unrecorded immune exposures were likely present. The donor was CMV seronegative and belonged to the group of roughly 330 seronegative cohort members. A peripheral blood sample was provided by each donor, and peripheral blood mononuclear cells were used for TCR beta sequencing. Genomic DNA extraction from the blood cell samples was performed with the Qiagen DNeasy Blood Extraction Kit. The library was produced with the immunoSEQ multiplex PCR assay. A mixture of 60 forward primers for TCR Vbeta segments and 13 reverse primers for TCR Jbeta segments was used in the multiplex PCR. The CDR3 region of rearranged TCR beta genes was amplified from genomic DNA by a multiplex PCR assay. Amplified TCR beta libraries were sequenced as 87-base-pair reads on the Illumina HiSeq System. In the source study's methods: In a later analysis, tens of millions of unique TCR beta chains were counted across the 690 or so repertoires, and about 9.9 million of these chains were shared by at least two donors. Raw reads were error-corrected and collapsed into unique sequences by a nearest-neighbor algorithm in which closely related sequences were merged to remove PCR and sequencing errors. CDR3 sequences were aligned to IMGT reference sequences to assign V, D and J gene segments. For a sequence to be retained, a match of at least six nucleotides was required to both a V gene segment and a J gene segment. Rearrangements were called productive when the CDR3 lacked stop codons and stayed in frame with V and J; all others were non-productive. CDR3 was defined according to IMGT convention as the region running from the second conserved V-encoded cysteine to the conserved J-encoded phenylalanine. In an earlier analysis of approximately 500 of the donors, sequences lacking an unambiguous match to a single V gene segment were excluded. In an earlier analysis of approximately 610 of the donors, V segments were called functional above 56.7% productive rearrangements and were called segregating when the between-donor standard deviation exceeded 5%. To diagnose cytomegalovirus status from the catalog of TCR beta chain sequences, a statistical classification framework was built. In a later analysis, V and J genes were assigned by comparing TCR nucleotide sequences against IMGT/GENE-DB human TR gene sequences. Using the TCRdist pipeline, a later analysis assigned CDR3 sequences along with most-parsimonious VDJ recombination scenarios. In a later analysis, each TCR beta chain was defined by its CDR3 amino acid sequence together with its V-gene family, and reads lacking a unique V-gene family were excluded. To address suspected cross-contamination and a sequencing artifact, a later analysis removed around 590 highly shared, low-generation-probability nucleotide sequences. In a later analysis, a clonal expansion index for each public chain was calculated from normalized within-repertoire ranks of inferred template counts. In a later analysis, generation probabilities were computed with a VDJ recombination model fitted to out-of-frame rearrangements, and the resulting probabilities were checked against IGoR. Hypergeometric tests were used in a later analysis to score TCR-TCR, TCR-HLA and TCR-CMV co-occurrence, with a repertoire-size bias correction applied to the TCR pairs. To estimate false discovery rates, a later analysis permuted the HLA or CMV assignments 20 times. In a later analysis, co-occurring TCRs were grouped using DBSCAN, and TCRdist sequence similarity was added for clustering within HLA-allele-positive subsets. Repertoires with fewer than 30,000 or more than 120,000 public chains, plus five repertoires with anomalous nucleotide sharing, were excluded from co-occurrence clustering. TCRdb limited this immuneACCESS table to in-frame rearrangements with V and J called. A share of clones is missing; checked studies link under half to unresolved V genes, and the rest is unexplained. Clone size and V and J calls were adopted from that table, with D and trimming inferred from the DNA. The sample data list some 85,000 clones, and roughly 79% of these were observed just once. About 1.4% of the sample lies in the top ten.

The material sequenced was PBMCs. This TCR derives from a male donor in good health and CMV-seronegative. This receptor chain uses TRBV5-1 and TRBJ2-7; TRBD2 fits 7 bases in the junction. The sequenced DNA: TGCGCCAGCAGCTTGCGGGGGGACGAGCAGTACTTC. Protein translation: CASSLRGDEQYF.